The clone carrying this T cell receptor (beta chain) was seen a few times. Looked up from germline, CDR1 is MNHEY and CDR2 is SVGAGI. This CDR3 has 14 residues. Trimming took 5 bases from V and 4 from J, leaving 12 bases between them. These data come from a study of molecular identifiers for immune sequencing clone quantification. Using its own MiXCR run on the PCR reads, TCRdb lists one record per CDR3 protein. The repertoire holds a few hundred thousand distinct CDR3 sequences, with approximately 25% as singletons. The receptor's source is a human donor in good health. Some libraries in this study had Jurkat cell RNA spiked in. Sequencing was done on a sample of naive CD8+ T cells from blood, with Jurkat cell RNA spiked in. The subset denotes: FACS-sorted CD8+CD4-CCR7+CD45RA+ naive T cells. The chain couples TRBV6-5 to TRBJ2-1, with D perhaps TRBD2 (6 bases). The CDR3 coding sequence is TGTGCCAGCAGTCCGTCTAGCGCTTACAATGAGCAGTTCTTC. Its protein product is CASSPSSAYNEQFF.